This TCR beta chain was recorded in a study of regulatory T cells. The primer mix had 52 TRBV and 13 TRBJ primers. Generated by immunoSEQ multiplex PCR, the TCRdb table keeps only in-frame clones and is missing some. The sample includes over 3,500 clones, approximately 92% of them seen just once. The CDR3 contains 15 residues. With 6 bases clipped from V and 6 bases from J, the junction kept 13 bases outside the gene matches. The V gene's germline CDR1 is MNHNS and CDR2 SASEGT. As to this clone: Its antigen remains unknown.

Study-level findings and limits: Regulatory T cells from CD3G-deficient patients were less diverse than autologous conventional CD4+ cells and control regulatory cells.

V is TRBV6-1 and J is TRBJ2-7, with 8 bases that match TRBD2. The sequenced sample consisted of CD4+ Tregs sorted from blood. This sequence was found in a child aged 2-15 years with CD3G deficiency. The CDR3 DNA is TGTGCCAGCAGGAGAGGGACTAGTGACCCTCGCGAGCAGTACTTC. It translates to CASRRGTSDPREQYF.